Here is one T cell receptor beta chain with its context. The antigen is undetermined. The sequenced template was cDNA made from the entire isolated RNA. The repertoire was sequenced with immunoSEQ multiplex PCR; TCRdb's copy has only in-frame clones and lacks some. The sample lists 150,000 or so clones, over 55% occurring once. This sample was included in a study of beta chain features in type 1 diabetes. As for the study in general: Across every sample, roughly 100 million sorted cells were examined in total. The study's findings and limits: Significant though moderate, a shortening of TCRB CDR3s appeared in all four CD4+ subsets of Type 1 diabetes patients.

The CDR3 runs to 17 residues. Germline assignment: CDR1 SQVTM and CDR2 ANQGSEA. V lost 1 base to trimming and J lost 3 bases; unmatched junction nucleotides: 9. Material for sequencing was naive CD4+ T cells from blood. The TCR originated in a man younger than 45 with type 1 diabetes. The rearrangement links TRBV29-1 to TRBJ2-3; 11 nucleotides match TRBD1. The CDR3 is CSVEAGQGVYGTDTQYF. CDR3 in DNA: TGCAGCGTTGAAGCGGGACAGGGGGTATATGGGACAGATACGCAGTATTTT.